This is a list of T cell receptor beta chains from one sample in a study of beta chain features in type 1 diabetes. Sequenced by immunoSEQ multiplex PCR; TCRdb stores in-frame clones only, minus some. The data show around 46,000 clones, with approximately 40% seen just once and roughly 0.13% held by the top ten. The sequenced sample was stem cell memory CD4+ T cells from blood. The receptor source for this set is a young man with type 1 diabetes. Each CDR3 is given with its conserved first and last residue. Fields, in order: J gene, V gene, CDR3 protein.

J gene: TRBJ1-5
V gene: TRBV15
CDR3 protein: CATSLRSQPQHF

J gene: TRBJ1-4
V gene: TRBV2
CDR3 protein: CASSQRGEKLFF

J gene: TRBJ2-7
V gene: TRBV18
CDR3 protein: CASSPRSSSYEQYF

J gene: TRBJ2-1
V gene: TRBV4-1
CDR3 protein: CASSQVPSGTRRNEQFF

J gene: TRBJ1-2
V gene: TRBV18
CDR3 protein: CASSPDRGRYGYTF

J gene: TRBJ1-2
V gene: TRBV19
CDR3 protein: CASSITPERGYTF

J gene: TRBJ2-1
V gene: TRBV6-4
CDR3 protein: CASSSRRGEQFF

J gene: TRBJ2-7
V gene: TRBV20-1
CDR3 protein: CSAFGIYEQYF

J gene: TRBJ2-1
V gene: TRBV10-3
CDR3 protein: CAISDLSPRTSGRAYNEQFF

J gene: TRBJ2-5
V gene: TRBV5-1
CDR3 protein: CASSLAVQETQYF

J gene: TRBJ2-3
V gene: TRBV5-4
CDR3 protein: CASSFPPVYTQYF

J gene: TRBJ2-1
V gene: TRBV7-2
CDR3 protein: CASSLLAGGYNEQFF

J gene: TRBJ1-1
V gene: TRBV6-5
CDR3 protein: CASSYGGINTEAFF

J gene: TRBJ2-2
V gene: TRBV7-7
CDR3 protein: CASSLFGNTGELFF

J gene: TRBJ1-2
V gene: TRBV10-3
CDR3 protein: CAISESWRNYGYTF

J gene: TRBJ2-1
V gene: TRBV9
CDR3 protein: CASSVWGTSSDEQFF

J gene: TRBJ2-3
V gene: TRBV2
CDR3 protein: CASSSGISTDTQYF

J gene: TRBJ1-1
V gene: TRBV18
CDR3 protein: CASSPQGRRTEAFF

J gene: TRBJ1-4
V gene: TRBV28
CDR3 protein: CASSFLRESQEKLFF

J gene: TRBJ2-1
V gene: TRBV5-1
CDR3 protein: CASSSRDFRYNEQFF

J gene: TRBJ2-5
V gene: TRBV14
CDR3 protein: CASSQVAVGETQYF

J gene: TRBJ2-1
V gene: TRBV9
CDR3 protein: CASSPSGQGYNEQFF

J gene: TRBJ2-3
V gene: TRBV29-1
CDR3 protein: CSVTETSPDTQYF

J gene: TRBJ2-1
V gene: TRBV4-2
CDR3 protein: CASSQEDRGNNEQFF

J gene: TRBJ2-1
V gene: TRBV4-3
CDR3 protein: CASSLRGTEQFF

J gene: TRBJ2-6
V gene: TRBV4-3
CDR3 protein: CASSQESAASGVLTF

J gene: TRBJ2-2
V gene: TRBV12-5
CDR3 protein: CASGRGGVPGELFF

J gene: TRBJ2-1
V gene: TRBV4-2
CDR3 protein: CASSQDDRSGRHGNEQFF

J gene: TRBJ2-7
V gene: TRBV6-6
CDR3 protein: CASSSLSGSGNEQYF

J gene: TRBJ2-3
V gene: TRBV5-1
CDR3 protein: CASSLTTGGTDTQYF

J gene: TRBJ2-1
V gene: TRBV7-3
CDR3 protein: CASSANRDEQFF

J gene: TRBJ2-7
V gene: TRBV5-1
CDR3 protein: CASSYELAYEQYF

J gene: TRBJ2-1
V gene: TRBV18
CDR3 protein: CASSPRTSLDEQFF

J gene: TRBJ1-2
V gene: TRBV14
CDR3 protein: CASSLRTGVSGYTF

J gene: TRBJ2-7
V gene: TRBV11-2
CDR3 protein: CASSYNPGGSYEQYF

J gene: TRBJ2-1
V gene: TRBV27
CDR3 protein: CASGPQGLVGNEQFF

J gene: TRBJ2-7
V gene: TRBV7-9
CDR3 protein: CASSRRDGTSSYEQYF

J gene: TRBJ1-2
V gene: TRBV29-1
CDR3 protein: CSVGQNRGNYGYTF

J gene: TRBJ2-7
V gene: TRBV30
CDR3 protein: CAWSTAWTGVSYEQYF

J gene: TRBJ2-1
V gene: TRBV7-2
CDR3 protein: CASSLVGTSADSVNEQFF

J gene: TRBJ1-4
V gene: TRBV6-6
CDR3 protein: CASSSTGALNEKLFF

J gene: TRBJ2-1
V gene: TRBV11-3
CDR3 protein: CASSLGTGYNEQFF

J gene: TRBJ1-5
V gene: TRBV2
CDR3 protein: CASSEALAGRPQHF

J gene: TRBJ2-7
V gene: TRBV5-1
CDR3 protein: CASSFRQSYEQYF

J gene: TRBJ2-1
V gene: TRBV27
CDR3 protein: CASSLRATTYNEQFF

J gene: TRBJ2-7
V gene: TRBV19
CDR3 protein: CASSRDRTYEQYF

J gene: TRBJ2-2
V gene: TRBV9
CDR3 protein: CASSVGQLNTGELFF

J gene: TRBJ2-3
V gene: TRBV7-3
CDR3 protein: CASSSGQGTDTQYF

J gene: TRBJ2-3
V gene: TRBV4-2
CDR3 protein: CASSQSDGGNTDTQYF

J gene: TRBJ2-1
V gene: TRBV20-1
CDR3 protein: CSAKARNEQFF

J gene: TRBJ1-1
V gene: TRBV18
CDR3 protein: CASSRQGRDTEAFF

J gene: TRBJ2-2
V gene: TRBV5-6
CDR3 protein: CASSFDGSAPGELFF

J gene: TRBJ1-2
V gene: TRBV2
CDR3 protein: CASSVGQGDGYTF

J gene: TRBJ2-7
V gene: TRBV6-5
CDR3 protein: CASSYSGTSVREQYF

J gene: TRBJ2-2
V gene: TRBV5-4
CDR3 protein: CASSQNREGELFF

J gene: TRBJ1-1
V gene: TRBV6-5
CDR3 protein: CASSYEANTEAFF

J gene: TRBJ2-5
V gene: TRBV4-2
CDR3 protein: CASSQDEWTVRETQYF

J gene: TRBJ2-1
V gene: TRBV2
CDR3 protein: CASKWQREHNEQFF